This entry features one T cell receptor (beta chain) sequence. Its specificity is not known. This sample is part of a study of CD8 T cells in Susac syndrome. Study-level points and caveats: The study conceded that its TCR sequencing and HLA analysis involved relatively few individuals.

TCR beta sequences were obtained from blood CD8+ and CD4+ T cells. RNA amounts of roughly 0.45 to 1 ug underwent reverse transcription with random hexamers. Amplification of TCR beta CDR3 by immunoSEQ multiplex PCR spanned 54 Vbeta and 13 Jbeta. MiXCR, run by TCRdb on the immunoSEQ multiplex PCR reads, gives a single entry per CDR3 protein. This sample has some 100,000 distinct CDR3 sequences, with about 90% found just once. The CDR3 length is 14 residues. J was trimmed by 0 bases and V by 9 bases; bases with no gene match: 7. Germline CDR1 SNHLY, CDR2 FYNNEI. The origin of this receptor is a human donor in good health. The rearrangement uses TRBV2 and TRBJ1-1; TRBD1 matches at 7 bases. The sample comprised CD8+ T cells from PBMCs. The CDR3 DNA sequence: TGTGCCAGTACGGGACAGCTCCTGAACACTGAAGCTTTCTTT. The encoded protein is CASTGQLLNTEAFF.